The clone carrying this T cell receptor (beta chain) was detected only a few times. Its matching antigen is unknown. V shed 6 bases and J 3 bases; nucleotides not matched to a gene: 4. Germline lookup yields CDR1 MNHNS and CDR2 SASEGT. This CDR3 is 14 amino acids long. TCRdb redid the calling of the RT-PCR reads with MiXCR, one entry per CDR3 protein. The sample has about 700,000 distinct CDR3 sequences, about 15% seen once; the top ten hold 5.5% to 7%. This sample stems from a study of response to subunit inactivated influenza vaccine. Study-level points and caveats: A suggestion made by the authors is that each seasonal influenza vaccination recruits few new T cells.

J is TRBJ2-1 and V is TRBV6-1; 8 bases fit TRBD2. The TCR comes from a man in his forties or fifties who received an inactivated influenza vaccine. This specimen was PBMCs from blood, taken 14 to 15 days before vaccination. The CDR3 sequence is CASSTGTSYNEQFF. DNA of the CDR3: TGTGCCAGCAGCACCGGGACTAGCTACAATGAGCAGTTCTTC.